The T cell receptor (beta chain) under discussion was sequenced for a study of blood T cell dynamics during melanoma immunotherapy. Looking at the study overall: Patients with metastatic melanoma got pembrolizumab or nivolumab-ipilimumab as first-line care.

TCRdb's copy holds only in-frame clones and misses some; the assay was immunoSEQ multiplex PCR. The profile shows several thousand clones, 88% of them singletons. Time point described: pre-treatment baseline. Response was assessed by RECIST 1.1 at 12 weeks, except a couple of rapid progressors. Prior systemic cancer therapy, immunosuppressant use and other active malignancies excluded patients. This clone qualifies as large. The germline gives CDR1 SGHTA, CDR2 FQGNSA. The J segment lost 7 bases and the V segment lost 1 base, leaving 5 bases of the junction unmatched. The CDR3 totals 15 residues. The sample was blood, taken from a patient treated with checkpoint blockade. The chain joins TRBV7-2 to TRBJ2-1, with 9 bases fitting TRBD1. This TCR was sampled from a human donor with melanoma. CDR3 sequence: CASSLVQGAGNEQFF. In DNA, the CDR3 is TGTGCCAGCAGCTTAGTACAGGGGGCGGGGAATGAGCAGTTCTTC.